The 13 T cell receptor beta chains below were found in one sample sequenced in a study of read filtering for tumor transcriptome and immune sequencing. Molecular barcoded adaptors covering alpha/delta and beta/gamma chains were used on 400 to 450 ng RNA. TCRdb fed the reads into MiXCR, producing one record per CDR3 protein. The repertoire holds about 35,000 distinct CDR3 sequences, approximately 14% seen once, with around 7.3% in the top ten. The source material was a population of CD138-negative cells sorted from bone marrow. These receptors originate from a donor at least 40 years old with multiple myeloma.

This clonotype was seen ten or more times. The genes are TRBV7-9 and TRBJ2-5; 7 nucleotides align to TRBD2. The CDR3 totals 16 residues. The germline V gene has CDR1 SEHNR and CDR2 FQNEAQ (reference sequence). Trimming removed 1 base from V and 2 bases from J; junction bases left unmatched: 7. The CDR3 protein is CASSLGAGETQETQYF. The CDR3, as DNA: TGTGCCAGCAGCTTAGGGGCGGGGGAGACACAAGAGACCCAGTACTTC.

This clonotype was counted at least ten times. This chain uses TRBV5-1 with TRBJ2-1, with D maybe TRBD2 (5 bases). CDR3 size: 16 residues. V lost 5 bases and J lost 2, with 17 bases in between. CDR1 is SGHRS and CDR2 is YFSETQ in the germline V gene. CDR3 sequence reads: CASSSGGLAPYNEQFF. CDR3 coding DNA: TGCGCCAGCAGTTCCGGAGGCCTGGCGCCCTACAATGAGCAGTTCTTC.

This clonotype was seen a few times. The chain recombines TRBV10-1 with TRBJ2-3; D is ambiguous. The J call may be incorrect, as the DNA end agrees better with TRBJ1-5. Germline loops: CDR1 WNHNN, CDR2 SYGVQD (reference sequence). This CDR3 comprises 11 residues. The chain's CDR3 is CASSVAGTQHF. The CDR3 coding sequence is TGCGCCAGCAGTGTGGCAGGTACGCAGCATTTT.

This clonotype was counted between two and nine times. This could be a read error, since a much larger clone is one nucleotide away. The rearrangement uses TRBV7-3 and TRBJ1-1, with 7 bases matching TRBD1. Germline V CDR1 and CDR2: SGHTA, FQGTGA. CDR3 size: 15 residues. V lost 5 bases to trimming and J lost 5 bases; unmatched junction nucleotides: 11. CDR3 in amino acids: CASSVRQGGGTEAFF. CDR3 DNA sequence: TGTGCCAGCAGCGTCCGACAGGGAGGAGGAACTGAAGCTTTCTTT.

There are many counts of this clonotype. The chain employs TRBV7-3 and TRBJ1-1, with D perhaps TRBD1 (5 bases). Germline V gene data show CDR1 as SGHTA and CDR2 as FQGTGA. V lost 8 bases, J lost 5 bases, and 18 bases lay in between. This CDR3 region has 14 residues. CDR3 residues: CASCPDNKRTEAFF. The CDR3 DNA follows: TGTGCCAGCTGCCCGGACAATAAACGGACTGAAGCTTTCTTT.

A remark on this clonotype: A read error may account for a junction end that differs from germline. The rearrangement links TRBV15 to TRBJ1-1; D might be TRBD1 (6 bases). CDR3 size: 16 residues. CDR1 LNHNV and CDR2 YYDKDF come from the germline V gene (reference sequence). The CDR3 sequence is CAISRDPLGRDTEALF. The CDR3 DNA reads as TGTGCCATCAGCAGAGATCCTCTAGGGAGGGACACTGAAGCTCTCTTT.

By share of the sample, this clonotype is medium-sized. The chain employs TRBV5-1 and TRBJ2-1, with TRBD1 identical over 10 bases. J lost 5 bases, V lost 3 bases, and 8 bases had no gene match. The CDR3 runs to 16 residues. Germline CDR1 and CDR2: SGHRS and YFSETQ. The CDR3 DNA reads as TGCGCCAGCAGCTGGGGACAGGGGACGCTCAACAATGAGCAGTTCTTC. This sequence encodes CASSWGQGTLNNEQFF.

The CDR3 sequence is CASSQDQFLAPRIADTQYF. CDR3 nucleotide sequence: TGTGCCAGCAGCCAAGACCAGTTTCTAGCGCCCCGGATCGCAGATACGCAGTATTTT. The V and J genes are TRBV3-1 and TRBJ2-3, with a weak D call TRBD2 (6 bases). Trimming removed 0 bases from V and 4 bases from J, with 23 bases in between. Germline V CDR1 and CDR2: LGHDT, YNNKEL (reference sequence). This CDR3 has 19 amino acids.

As regards this clonotype: This likely traces to a read error, being one base from a far larger clone. V is TRBV7-3 and J is TRBJ1-5; TRBD1 might be the D (5 bases). The CDR3 sequence is 15 residues long. Germline CDR1 reads SGHTA; CDR2 reads FQGTGA. Trimming pared 8 bases from V and 7 bases from J, leaving 21 bases between. CDR3 coding DNA: TGTGCCAGCGGCCGATTGCAGGGAGCGGGCCAGCCCCAGCATTTT. It translates to CASGRLQGAGQPQHF.

This clonotype has a handful of counts. This rearrangement joins TRBV6-1 to TRBJ1-4; the D is unclear. Germline assignment: CDR1 MNHNS and CDR2 SASEGT. V dropped 4 bases and J dropped 11 bases, with 14 bases sitting between them. The CDR3 is 13 amino acids. CDR3: CASSGLGPGKLFF. As DNA, the CDR3 is TGTGCCAGCAGTGGGCTAGGTCCGGGGAAACTGTTTTTT.

On this clonotype: The germline gene is not matched at one end of the junction; a read error may be the cause. The CDR3 DNA reads TGCAGCGTGGATAGGGGCACTGAAGCTTTTTTT. Encoded protein: CSVDRGTEAFF. J is TRBJ1-1 and V is TRBV29-1, with D possibly TRBD1 on 5 matching bases. The CDR3 extends over 11 amino acids. Germline assignment: CDR1 SQVTM and CDR2 ANQGSEA.

This clonotype came up many times. The rearrangement joins TRBV6-6 to TRBJ2-1; D is perhaps TRBD1 (6 bases). Germline V gives CDR1 MNHNY, CDR2 SVGAGI (reference sequence). The CDR3 is 16 residues long. V was shortened by 0 bases and J by 1 base, with 10 bases between the two germline ends. CDR3 residues: CASSYSTGTSYNEQFF. The CDR3 bases are TGTGCCAGCAGTTACTCAACCGGGACATCCTACAATGAGCAGTTCTTC.

As regards this clonotype: This may come from a read error, since a much larger clone is one base off. The chain joins TRBV10-3 to TRBJ2-3; D assignment may be TRBD1 or TRBD2 (5 bases each). The germline CDR1 and CDR2 sequences are ENHRY and SYGVKD. This CDR3 has 16 residues. The CDR3 DNA reads TGTGCCATCGGGGCGGGTAGAGCGCGAGGAGCAGATGCGCAGTATTTT. Amino acids: CAIGAGRARGADAQYF.